This T cell receptor beta chain was sequenced in a study of blood T cell repertoires in COVID-19. This clone has only one observation. V gave up 3 bases and J gave up 6 bases; unmatched junction bases: 3. Germline-derived CDR1 and CDR2 are MNHNS and SASEGT. The CDR3 has 14 amino acids. Only in-frame clones appear in the TCRdb table, and some are missing; sequencing was by immunoSEQ multiplex PCR. Here the sample spans approximately 180,000 clones, approximately 85% being singletons. This sequence was found in a woman aged 80 or older with acute or convalescent COVID-19. This rearrangement joins TRBV6-1 to TRBJ2-2; TRBD1 matches at 8 bases. The sample comprised peripheral blood. The CDR3 sequence: CASSEAGGPGELFF. The DNA for the CDR3 is TGTGCCAGCAGTGAGGCAGGGGGCCCCGGGGAGCTGTTTTTT.